This T cell receptor beta chain was identified in a study of T cells in women clearing cervical HPV infection. Looking at the study overall: No precancer developed; the control's incident HPV16 infection cleared within 12 months.

Cervical HPV DNA detected by MY09/MY11 PCR, typed by dot-blot. TCRdb's table, derived via immunoSEQ multiplex PCR, lists solely in-frame clones and lacks some. This specimen shows approximately 32,000 clones; the ten leading clones hold more than 7%. Germline V gene lookup returns CDR1 KGHSH and CDR2 LQKENI. Deletions cut 4 bases from V and 1 base from J, with 16 bases between. This CDR3 contains 16 residues. Remarks on this clone: The antigen is undetermined. The read halts 3 residues ahead of the CDR3 end, with the missing end drawn from the germline J gene.

Findings and limits, study-wide: T-cell numbers per sample were unknown and may explain richness differences. Effector/memory and HPV-specific T cells were not isolated, and association timing is unknown.

The genes are TRBV18 and TRBJ1-2; the D gene is possibly TRBD1 (6 bases). This receptor was identified in a woman aged 18 to 75 with a cervical HPV16 infection that either progressed to CIN3+ or cleared (not recorded which). The source material was blood buffy coat. CDR3 sequence reads: CASSHEPGTNNYGYTF. CDR3 DNA, as far as it was read: TGTGCCAGCTCACACGAACCCGGGACAAATAACTATGGC. The full variable domain, rest sourced from reference TRBV18 and TRBJ1-2, is NAGVMQNPRHLVRRRGQEARLRCSPMKGHSHVYWYRQLPEEGLKFMVYLQKENIIDESGMPKERFSAEFPKEGPSILRIQQVVRGDSAAYFCASSHEPGTNNYGYTFGSGTRLTVV.